The 24 T cell receptor beta chains below come from one sample, sequenced in a study of type 1 and type 2 diabetes patients. PCR was run on genomic DNA. Amplification of the beta chain CDR3 used 30 forward and 13 reverse multiplex primers. TCRdb ran MiXCR on the multiplex PCR reads and lists one entry per CDR3 protein. The table has about 250,000 distinct CDR3 sequences, more than 45% seen once. The specimen sequenced was peripheral blood mononuclear cells (PBMCs). These receptors were taken from a man younger than 30 with type 2 diabetes.

This clonotype was seen a handful of times. The chain combines TRBV4-2 with TRBJ1-5; 8 nucleotides agree with TRBD1. Germline CDR1 and CDR2: LGHNA and YNFKEQ. Losses at the gene ends were 3 bases for V and 4 bases for J; bases not matched to a gene: 11. This CDR3 region has 17 residues. The DNA of the CDR3 is TGTGCCAGCAGCCACCCCCAAGGGAGACAGGGGAATCAGCCCCAGCATTTT. Its protein is CASSHPQGRQGNQPQHF.

The chain combines TRBV6-2 or TRBV6-3 with TRBJ1-4; D may be TRBD1 (6 bases). The CDR3 spans 15 residues. Germline V gene data show CDR1 as MNHEY and CDR2 as SVGEGT. Deletions cut 5 bases from V and 8 bases from J, with 18 bases between. The CDR3 nucleotides are TGTGCCAGCAGTGGCTACAGGGACTCTGGCGAAAAACTGTTTTTT. This gives the protein CASSGYRDSGEKLFF.

As concerns this clonotype: This is likely a read error, given that the CDR3 carries no conserved phenylalanine or tryptophan at its end. V is TRBV30 and J is TRBJ1-1, with D uncertain. V dropped 4 bases and J dropped 1 base, with 13 bases sitting between them. CDR1 and CDR2 (germline): GTSNPN, SVGIG (reference sequence). The CDR3 has 14 amino acids. This CDR3 reads CAWIIRKGNTEAFL. The CDR3 DNA sequence: TGTGCCTGGATCATAAGAAAAGGGAACACTGAAGCTTTCCTT.

The chain carries TRBV2 and TRBJ1-5, with D perhaps matching TRBD1 (6 bases). Germline V gene data show CDR1 as SNHLY and CDR2 as FYNNEI. V shed 6 bases and J shed 1 base, with 13 bases lying between them. This CDR3 has 15 residues. CDR3 loop: CASSANTGSNQPQHF. CDR3 coding DNA: TGTGCCAGCAGCGCGAATACAGGGAGCAATCAGCCCCAGCATTTT.

The chain joins TRBV25-1 to TRBJ2-3, with 7 bases fitting TRBD2. CDR1 is MGHDK, CDR2 SYGVNS, per germline. The ends lost 2 bases at V and 3 bases at J; junction bases unmatched: 11. The CDR3 runs to 17 residues. As DNA, the CDR3 is TGTGCCAGCAGTGAACCTCCTCGACTAGCTGGGACAGATACGCAGTATTTT. Translating gives CASSEPPRLAGTDTQYF.

The rearrangement joins TRBV29-1 to TRBJ1-2; no clear D gene. V was cut by 4 bases and J by 8 bases, with 11 bases left in between. Germline V lookup: CDR1 SQVTM, CDR2 ANQGSEA. The CDR3 loop spans 11 amino acids. The CDR3 nucleotides are TGCAGCGTTGCTTCGGACCAAGGCTACACCTTC. Its translation: CSVASDQGYTF.

V and J are TRBV5-5 and TRBJ1-5; 7 positions match TRBD1. The CDR3 contains 14 residues. Germline V gene sequence: CDR1 SGHKS, CDR2 YYEKEE (reference sequence). Trimming removed 4 bases from V and 9 bases from J; junction bases left unmatched: 10. In DNA, the CDR3 is TGTGCCAGCAGCCGACAGGGTGGGGAGTTGCCCCAGCATTTT. Residues: CASSRQGGELPQHF.

The table lists this clonotype with a few counts. This chain links TRBV7-9 with TRBJ2-5; D may correspond to TRBD1 or TRBD2 (5 bases each). Trimming left V 7 bases short and J 7 bases short, with 13 bases between. This CDR3 is built from 12 residues. Looked up from germline, CDR1 is SEHNR and CDR2 is FQNEAQ (reference sequence). In DNA form, the CDR3 reads TGTGCCAGCACCCCAGCTGGGGGGACCCAGTACTTC. Translating it yields CASTPAGGTQYF.

The rearrangement links TRBV6-5 to TRBJ2-5, with TRBD2 as a possible D gene (7 bases). CDR1 is MNHEY and CDR2 is SVGAGI in the germline V gene. The CDR3 runs 15 residues. V was cut by 1 base and J by 4 bases, with 13 bases left in between. CDR3 nucleotides: TGTGCCAGCAGTTACTATGGGGGGGCCGGAGAGACCCAGTACTTC. Translating gives CASSYYGGAGETQYF.

This clonotype occurred a few times. The genes are TRBV2 and TRBJ1-6; 7 bases align to TRBD1. The junction had 13 bases not matched to a gene; V was cut back by 5 bases and J by 9 bases. Looked up from germline, CDR1 is SNHLY and CDR2 is FYNNEI. CDR3 length: 16 amino acids. CDR3 residues: CASSSKHTGEGSPLHF. CDR3 DNA: TGTGCCAGCAGTTCGAAACATACAGGGGAGGGTTCACCCCTCCACTTT.

This clonotype was counted between two and nine times. The J gene is TRBJ1-1, the V gene TRBV27, with 7 bases that match TRBD1. J gave up 4 bases and V 3 bases, and 8 bases lay outside the gene matches. Germline V lookup: CDR1 MNHEY, CDR2 SMNVEV (reference sequence). This CDR3 is 15 amino acids long. DNA of the CDR3: TGTGCCAGCAGTTTCGGACAGGATGTGGTCACTGAAGCTTTCTTT. This gives the protein CASSFGQDVVTEAFF.

This sequence joins TRBV14 and TRBJ2-7; the D is unclear. V was pared by 0 bases and J by 6 bases, with 9 bases between. The CDR3 has 13 amino acids. CDR1 and CDR2 from the germline V gene are SGHDN and FVKESK. For the CDR3, the DNA is TGTGCCAGCAGCCAAGAAACTAAGCCCGAGCAGTACTTC. It is translated as CASSQETKPEQYF.

This clonotype was detected ten times or more. The CDR3 is CAWSPRANYGYTF. DNA of the CDR3: TGTGCCTGGAGCCCCAGGGCGAACTATGGCTACACCTTC. The J gene is TRBJ1-2, the V gene TRBV30; possibly TRBD1 for D (5 bases). The CDR3 is 13 amino acids. Germline lookup yields CDR1 GTSNPN and CDR2 SVGIG (reference sequence). Trimming cost V 3 bases and J 2 bases, with 10 bases left between them.

V and J are TRBV20-1 and TRBJ2-7, with no clear D. Trimming cost V 7 bases and J 2 bases, with 9 bases left between them. The CDR3 runs to 11 residues. CDR1 and CDR2 from the germline V gene are DFQATT and SNEGSKA (reference sequence). CDR3 in amino acids: CSVPQAYEQYF. CDR3 sequence (DNA): TGCAGTGTCCCCCAGGCCTACGAGCAGTACTTC.

This clonotype was seen a handful of times. V is TRBV15 and J is TRBJ2-1, with D unresolved. Germline V lookup: CDR1 LNHNV, CDR2 YYDKDF (reference sequence). CDR3 length: 14 residues. The V gene lost 1 base and the J gene lost 8 bases, with 12 bases spanning the gap. CDR3 region: CATSRGPESDEQFF. CDR3 bases: TGTGCCACCAGCAGAGGACCAGAATCGGATGAGCAGTTCTTC.

The gene calls are TRBV15 and TRBJ2-1, with 9 positions matching TRBD2. This CDR3 contains 16 residues. V lost 4 bases and J lost 2; bases outside the gene matches: 6. CDR1 is LNHNV, CDR2 YYDKDF, per germline (reference sequence). The CDR3 spells CATSIYSGGTYNEQFF. CDR3 bases: TGTGCCACCAGCATATATAGCGGGGGTACCTACAATGAGCAGTTCTTC.

V is TRBV7-8 and J is TRBJ2-5; D is ambiguous. The CDR3 consists of 15 residues. Germline CDR1 reads SGHVS; CDR2 reads FQNEAQ. The germline V and J ends were trimmed by 2 bases and 1 base, with 11 bases remaining between them. The CDR3 DNA sequence: TGTGCCAGCAGCTTAACGCACTACCCCCAAGAGACCCAGTACTTC. This gives the protein CASSLTHYPQETQYF.

The V gene is TRBV11-2, the J gene TRBJ1-2; D is ambiguous. The CDR3 runs to 12 residues. Trimming removed 10 bases from V and 7 bases from J, with 16 bases in between. The germline V gene has CDR1 SGHAT and CDR2 FQNNGV. The DNA of the CDR3 is TGTGCCACTACCTGGGGAACGGGTGGCTACACCTTC. Translating it yields CATTWGTGGYTF.

This clonotype showed up just a few times. The chain combines TRBV13 with TRBJ1-1, with D possibly TRBD1 on 5 matching bases. The germline V and J ends were trimmed by 5 bases and 5 bases, with 21 bases remaining between them. The CDR3 is made up of 16 amino acids. Germline V gene lookup returns CDR1 PRHDT and CDR2 FYEKMQ (reference sequence). CDR3 region: CASSTRPSQGGTEAFF. CDR3 nucleotide sequence: TGTGCCAGCAGCACACGCCCGTCCCAGGGTGGGACTGAAGCTTTCTTT. Full variable domain (rest looked up from reference TRBV13 and TRBJ1-1): AAGVIQSPRHLIKEKRETATLKCYPIPRHDTVYWYQQGPGQDPQFLISFYEKMQSDKGSIPDRFSAQQFSDYHSELNMSSLELGDSALYFCASSTRPSQGGTEAFFGQGTRLTVV.

V is TRBV4-3 and J is TRBJ1-1; 7 bases match TRBD1. CDR3 length: 15 amino acids. Trimming cost V 0 bases and J 4 bases; bases outside gene matches: 5. CDR1 and CDR2 from the germline V gene are LGHNA and YSLEER. Here the CDR3 reads CASSQDSAGGTEAFF. CDR3 in DNA: TGCGCCAGCAGCCAAGATAGTGCAGGGGGCACTGAAGCTTTCTTT.

This clonotype was recorded many times. The chain employs TRBV7-6 and TRBJ2-7; no definite D call. This CDR3 contains 12 residues. Germline V lookup: CDR1 SGHVS, CDR2 FNYEAQ. V lost 0 bases, J lost 5 bases, and 5 bases lay in between. CDR3 protein: CASSLAVNEQYF. CDR3 nucleotides: TGTGCCAGCAGCTTAGCGGTGAACGAGCAGTACTTC.

This chain joins TRBV9 and TRBJ1-4; no firm D call. With 0 bases removed from V and 4 bases from J, the gap between germline ends came to 10 bases. The CDR3 contains 15 residues. The germline V gene encodes CDR1 SGDLS and CDR2 YYNGEE. CDR3 amino acids: CASSVVAGYNEKLFF. The CDR3 nucleotides are TGTGCCAGCAGCGTAGTGGCAGGCTATAATGAAAAACTGTTTTTT. Drawing the rest from reference TRBV9 and TRBJ1-4, the complete variable domain is DSGVTQTPKHLITATGQRVTLRCSPRSGDLSVYWYQQSLDQGLQFLIQYYNGEERAKGNILERFSAQQFPDLHSELNLSSLELGDSALYFCASSVVAGYNEKLFFGSGTQLSVL.

This clonotype has just a few counts. This sequence joins TRBV19 and TRBJ2-2, with unresolved D. The CDR3 is made up of 13 amino acids. The germline V gene has CDR1 LNHDA and CDR2 SQIVND (reference sequence). Trimming removed 3 bases from V and 8 bases from J, with 10 bases in between. The CDR3 here is CASSISGLGELFF. The CDR3 nucleotides are TGTGCCAGTAGTATTTCTGGGTTAGGGGAGCTGTTTTTT. Full variable domain (missing parts from reference TRBV19 and TRBJ2-2): DGGITQSPKYLFRKEGQNVTLSCEQNLNHDAMYWYRQDPGQGLRLIYYSQIVNDFQKGDIAEGYSVSREKKESFPLTVTSAQKNPTAFYLCASSISGLGELFFGEGSRLTVL.

CDR3 sequence reads: CASSRQSFYGYTF. In nucleotides, the CDR3 is TGTGCCAGCAGCCGACAGAGTTTCTATGGCTACACCTTC. The chain couples TRBV7-3 to TRBJ1-2; D is perhaps TRBD1 (5 bases). V was cut by 5 bases and J by 4 bases, with 11 bases left in between. Germline values: CDR1 SGHTA, CDR2 FQGTGA. This CDR3 region has 13 residues.